The entry below describes one TCR beta chain. No antigen is known for it. No clone much larger than this one lies a single base away; base qualities are absent. This entry is derived from a study of T cells in Graves' hyperthyroidism and ophthalmopathy (dated 2019 in TCRdb). Some background on the complete study: Peripheral blood samples were taken at the time of initial diagnosis, prior to any treatment. After sampling, hyperthyroidism patients received methimazole starting at 30 mg daily, and ophthalmopathy patients received high-dose intravenous methylprednisolone. The 90 to 100 discovery patients were randomly split 7:3 into training and test sets. TCR V-J signatures able to tell the groups apart were searched for in a discovery cohort of about a hundred patients, of whom 43 had Graves' ophthalmopathy and about 60 had stable Graves' hyperthyroidism. An independent validation cohort of under 20 hyperthyroidism patients and approximately 16 patients who later progressed to ophthalmopathy tested prospective prediction of ophthalmopathy. The paper reports TCR Vbeta CDR3 sequencing of 140 or so peripheral blood samples: around 45 ophthalmopathy, over 70 hyperthyroidism and around 17 progressor patients. In six Graves' hyperthyroidism patients, the study also compared T-cell repertoires from thyroid tissue with T-cell repertoires from blood.

The study at large found these results: Ophthalmopathy was separated from stable hyperthyroidism by a 13 V-J signature model, with over 85% sensitivity and about 84% specificity obtained in cross-validation and 80%/75% obtained in testing. Most expanded thyroid clonotypes (frequency above 0.001) were also found in blood, which suggests that blood repertoires may mirror thyroid immune responses. In validation, the model predicted progression to ophthalmopathy with around 71% sensitivity and 72% to 75% specificity, a median of approximately 6.5 months before onset. Sample size was not statistically predetermined, and blinding of investigators to group allocation was not performed.

For CDR1 and CDR2, the germline V gene (reference sequence) lists SGHKS and YYEKEE. V is reduced by 1 base and J by 1 base, leaving a spacing of 15 bases between them. The CDR3, from cysteine to phenylalanine, totals 16 residues. Just the 48-base CDR3 DNA is kept, in frame starting at base 1. The TCR beta CDR3 regions were amplified from RNA transcripts. The first round of RT-PCR for the TCR CDR3 was performed with the HTBI primer set and the Qiagen OneStep RT-PCR kit. A second multiplex PCR round built the libraries, followed by size selection and purification. Libraries were sequenced paired-end with 100 bp reads on an Illumina HiSeq2000. Under the source paper's analysis protocol: Raw data were processed with SOAPnuke, discarding reads with adapters, uncalled bases, mean Phred below 15, or no exact constant-primer or identifier match. High-quality paired reads were merged using COPE v1.2.5, and each unique nucleotide sequence was defined as a clonotype. Clonotypes were aligned to IMGT TRBV, TRBD and TRBJ reference segments using MiTCR v1.1. The analysis included only V-J combinations with a frequency above 0.0001, which together covered 98% to 99.2% of the repertoires. The TCS score was defined as F50 (clonal expansion) divided by E x V (chaos), with BLOSUM62-based TCRdist calculated between CDR3 peptides within each V-J. Welch's t-statistics and random forest reduced around 520 V-J features to fewer than 15, which were used in a naive Bayes classifier (R e1071). The Morisita-Horn index was used to measure how similar the thyroid and blood repertoires were. TCRdb redid the processing of the public reads, applying fastp at Q25 and MiXCR, and retained in-frame beta chains. Identical CDR3 protein sequences are pooled into one entry, listed with their most common genes and DNA. The authors' filters were not applied to this entry. The sample table lists about 680,000 distinct CDR3 sequences, around 40% of them with a count of one. The ten largest clones add up to less than 40% of the sample.

A patient counted as having stable Graves' hyperthyroidism if no progression to ophthalmopathy occurred over 18 months of follow-up. Hyperthyroidism patients were newly diagnosed, had a disease duration of under 2 months, and were aged 18 to 65 years. Any patient with an uncontrolled infection, another autoimmune disease, pregnancy or lactation was excluded. Diagnoses relied on clinical symptoms, serum thyroxine and TRAb, thyroid ultrasound and orbital computed tomography. PBMCs were isolated from about 9 ml of fresh peripheral blood by Ficoll-Paque density gradient centrifugation. Trizol reagent was used to extract total RNA, and RNA quality was then checked on an Agilent 2100 Bioanalyzer.

Rearrangement joined TRBV5-5 to TRBJ2-7; the D segment is perhaps TRBD1 or TRBD2, each sharing 5 matched bases. The source is a woman in her forties with Graves' hyperthyroidism. The material sequenced was blood. The CDR3 amino acid sequence is: CASSLSRGTLSYEQYF. The DNA sequence follows: TGTGCCAGCAGCTTGTCGAGGGGCACCCTATCCTACGAGCAGTACTTC.